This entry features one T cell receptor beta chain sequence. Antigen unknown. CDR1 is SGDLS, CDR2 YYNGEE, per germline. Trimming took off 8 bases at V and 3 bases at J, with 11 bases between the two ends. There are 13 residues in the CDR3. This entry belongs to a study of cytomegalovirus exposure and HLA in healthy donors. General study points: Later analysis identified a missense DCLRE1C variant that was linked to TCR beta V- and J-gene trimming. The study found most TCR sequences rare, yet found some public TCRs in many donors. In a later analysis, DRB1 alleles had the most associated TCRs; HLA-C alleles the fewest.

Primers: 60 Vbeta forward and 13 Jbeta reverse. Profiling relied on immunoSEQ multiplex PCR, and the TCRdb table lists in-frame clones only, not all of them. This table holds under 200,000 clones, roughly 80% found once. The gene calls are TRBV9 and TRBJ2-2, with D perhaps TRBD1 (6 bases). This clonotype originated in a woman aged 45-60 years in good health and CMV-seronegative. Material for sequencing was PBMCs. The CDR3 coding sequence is TGTGCCAGTACAGGGTTGGACACCGGGGAGCTGTTTTTT. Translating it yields CASTGLDTGELFF.